These 5 T cell receptor beta chains came from one sample sequenced in a study of breast tumors, draining lymph nodes, adjacent tissues (dated by TCRdb to the mid-2010s). Lymph node samples came from the axillary draining lymph nodes of breast cancer patients. To prepare the library, multiplex PCR was applied. Sequencing relied on an Illumina HiSeq 2000. The raw public data were reprocessed by TCRdb itself: fastp quality trimming at Q25, MiXCR clonotype calling, in-frame beta chains only. Merged by CDR3 protein, the rows form single entries marked with the most common genes and DNA. The sample table records approximately 280,000 distinct CDR3 sequences; 30% to 35% of these occur just once. The ten biggest clones cover roughly 1.1% of the sample. Specimen: axillary lymph node tissue. These receptors were obtained from a female donor with breast cancer. Some clones in this sample may be carry-over from other donors' samples.

Only a few counts were recorded for this clonotype. This may stem from a read error, because a much larger clone lies one nucleotide away. This rearrangement joins TRBV7-8 to TRBJ1-3, with 8 positions matching TRBD1. The CDR3 has 15 amino acids. From germline, CDR1 is SGHVS and CDR2 FQNEAQ. The CDR3 is CASSLARTGRNTIHF. The CDR3 DNA reads TGTGCCAGCAGCTTAGCAAGGACAGGGAGGAACACCATACATTTT.

This clonotype was observed many times. The chain joins TRBV6-5 to TRBJ2-7, with 10 bases identical to TRBD1. There are 14 residues in the CDR3. After removal of 6 bases from V and 6 bases from J, the junction contained 8 bases not matched to a gene. Per the germline V gene, CDR1 is MNHEY and CDR2 is SVGAGI. The chain's CDR3 is CASREPGQGPEQYF. CDR3 nucleotides: TGTGCCAGCAGAGAACCGGGACAGGGGCCCGAGCAGTACTTC.

V and J are TRBV27 and TRBJ2-2; 10 bases are a match to TRBD2. The germline gives CDR1 MNHEY, CDR2 SMNVEV (reference sequence). Germline trimming cut 2 bases from V and 7 bases from J; bases unmatched to any gene: 4. The CDR3 covers 15 residues. CDR3 bases: TGTGCCAGCAGTTTACTAGCGGGAGTGGTCGGGGAGCTGTTTTTT. It codes for CASSLLAGVVGELFF.

This clonotype has a count of ten or more. The chain couples TRBV29-1 to TRBJ1-6, with D uncertain. CDR3 length equals 13 residues. V was shortened by 4 bases and J by 8 bases, with 12 bases between the two germline ends. Germline-derived CDR1 and CDR2 are SQVTM and ANQGSEA. CDR3 bases: TGCAGCGTTGCCCAGAACCTCCATTCACCCCTCCACTTT. Amino acids: CSVAQNLHSPLHF.

This clonotype has at least ten counts. This sequence joins TRBV12-3 or TRBV12-4 and TRBJ2-6, with D hard to call. V was cut by 4 bases and J by 4 bases, with 5 bases left in between. The CDR3 spans 13 residues. This chain's CDR3 is CASSYPGANVLTF. CDR3 DNA: TGTGCCAGCAGTTATCCCGGGGCCAACGTCCTGACTTTC.